This T cell receptor beta chain was profiled in a study of cytomegalovirus exposure and HLA in healthy donors. The study sampled nominally healthy donors, though unrecorded immune exposures were likely. The germline V gene encodes CDR1 SEHNR and CDR2 FQNEAQ (reference sequence). Trimming took 5 bases from V and 4 from J; bases not matched to a gene: 2. The CDR3 is made up of 14 amino acids. This clone was found once. Its antigen is not identified. This PCR relied on a set of 60 Vbeta primers and 13 Jbeta primers. Profiled with immunoSEQ multiplex PCR; TCRdb holds only in-frame clones, not every one. This sample carries more than 100,000 clones, roughly three quarters of them seen once, and the ten largest clones take roughly 1.5%. Study-wide results and limits: The authors reported that TCR beta sequences could predict HLA-A and HLA-B alleles. These predictions were accurate for most subjects in the first cohort.

The rearrangement uses TRBV7-9 and TRBJ2-5; 12 bases line up with TRBD2. The TCR sequence derives from a woman between 18 and 29 years old in good health and CMV-seronegative. Specimen: PBMCs. CDR3 loop: CASSAGLAGETQYF. CDR3 in DNA: TGTGCCAGCAGCGCGGGACTAGCGGGAGAGACCCAGTACTTC.